This T cell receptor beta chain was identified during a study of T cell responses to AZD1222 COVID-19 vaccine. Study-wide results and limits: Rises in breadth and depth of Spike-specific TCRs came after two AZD1222 doses.

This CDR3 is 11 amino acids long. V lost 0 bases and J lost 7, with 4 bases in between. Germline assignment: CDR1 SGDLS and CDR2 YYNGEE. The table came from immunoSEQ multiplex PCR; TCRdb's copy has only in-frame clones and leaves some out. The sample records tens of thousands of clones, roughly 90% being singletons. Of note for this clone: Its antigen is undetermined.

The chain carries TRBV9 and TRBJ2-5; D uncertain. The sample consisted of peripheral blood, taken 28 days after the second AZD1222 dose. The TCR originated in an adult who received the AZD1222 COVID-19 vaccine. The CDR3 nucleotides are TGTGCCAGCAGCGTAGCAGGGACCCAGTACTTC. The encoded protein is CASSVAGTQYF.